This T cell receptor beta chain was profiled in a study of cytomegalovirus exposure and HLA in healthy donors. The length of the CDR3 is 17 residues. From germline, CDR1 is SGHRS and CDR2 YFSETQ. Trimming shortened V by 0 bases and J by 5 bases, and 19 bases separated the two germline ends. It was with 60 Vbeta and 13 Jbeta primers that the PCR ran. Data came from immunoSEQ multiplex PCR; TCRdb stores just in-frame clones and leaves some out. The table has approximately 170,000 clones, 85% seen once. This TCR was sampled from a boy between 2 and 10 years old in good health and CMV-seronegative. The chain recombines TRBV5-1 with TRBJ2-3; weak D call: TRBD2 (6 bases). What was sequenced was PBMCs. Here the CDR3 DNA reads TGCGCCAGCAGCTTGGGGACAATCCTAAGGGGAGGAGATACGCAGTATTTT. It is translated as CASSLGTILRGGDTQYF.